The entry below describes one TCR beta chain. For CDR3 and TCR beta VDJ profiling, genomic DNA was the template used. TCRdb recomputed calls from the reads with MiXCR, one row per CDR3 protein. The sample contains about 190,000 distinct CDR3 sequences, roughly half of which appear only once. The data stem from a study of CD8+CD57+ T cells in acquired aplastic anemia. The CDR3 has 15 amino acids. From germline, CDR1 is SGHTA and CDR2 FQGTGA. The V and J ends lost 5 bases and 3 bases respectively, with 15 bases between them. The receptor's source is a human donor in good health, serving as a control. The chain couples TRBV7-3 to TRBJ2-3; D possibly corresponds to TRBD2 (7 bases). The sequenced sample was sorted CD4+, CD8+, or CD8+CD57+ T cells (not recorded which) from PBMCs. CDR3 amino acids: CASSMVGGLTDTQYF. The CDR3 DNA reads TGTGCCAGCAGCATGGTCGGGGGGCTTACAGATACGCAGTATTTT.